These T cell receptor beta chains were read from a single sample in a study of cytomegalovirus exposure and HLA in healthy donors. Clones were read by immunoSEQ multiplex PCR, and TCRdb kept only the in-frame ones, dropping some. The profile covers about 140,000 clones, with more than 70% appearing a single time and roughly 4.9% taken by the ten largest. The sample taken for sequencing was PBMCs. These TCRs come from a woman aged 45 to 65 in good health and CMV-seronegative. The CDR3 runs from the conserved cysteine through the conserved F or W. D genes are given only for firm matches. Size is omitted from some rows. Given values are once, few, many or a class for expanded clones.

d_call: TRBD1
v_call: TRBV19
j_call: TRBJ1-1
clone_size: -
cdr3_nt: TGTGCCAGTAGTATAGATGGGGACAGCTGGGCTTTCTTT
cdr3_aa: CASSIDGDSWAFF

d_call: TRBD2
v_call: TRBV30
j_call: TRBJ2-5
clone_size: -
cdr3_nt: TGTGCCTGGAATAGCGGGACTGCACAAGAGACCCAGTACTTC
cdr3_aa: CAWNSGTAQETQYF

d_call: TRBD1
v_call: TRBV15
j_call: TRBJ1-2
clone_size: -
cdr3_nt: TGTGCCACCAGCAGCGCGACAGGGGCCTATGGCTACACCTTC
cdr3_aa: CATSSATGAYGYTF

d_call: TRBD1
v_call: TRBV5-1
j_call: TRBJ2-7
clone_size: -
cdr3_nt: TGCGCCAGCAACCGGGACAGGGGTACCTACGAGCAGTACTTC
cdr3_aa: CASNRDRGTYEQYF

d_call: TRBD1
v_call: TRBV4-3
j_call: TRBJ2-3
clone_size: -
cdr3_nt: TGCGCCAGCAGCCAACAGGGGGCGGGTAGCACAGATACGCAGTATTTT
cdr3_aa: CASSQQGAGSTDTQYF

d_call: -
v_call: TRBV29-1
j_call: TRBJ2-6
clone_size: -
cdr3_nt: TGCAGCGTTGTAGGAGAGGCCAAGGTCCCTGGGGCCAACGTCCTGACTTTC
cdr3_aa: CSVVGEAKVPGANVLTF

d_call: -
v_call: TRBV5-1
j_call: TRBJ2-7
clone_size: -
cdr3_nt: TGCGCCAGCAGCTTAGATGGTGCAACAGGGTTGGCGTCCCCCTACGAGCAGTACTTC
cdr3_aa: CASSLDGATGLASPYEQYF

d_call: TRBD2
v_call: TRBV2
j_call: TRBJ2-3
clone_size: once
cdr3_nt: TGTGCCAGCAGAGATAACCGGGGGGGGAGTACAGATACGCAGTATTTT
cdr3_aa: CASRDNRGGSTDTQYF

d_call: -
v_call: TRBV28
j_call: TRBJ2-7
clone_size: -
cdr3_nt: TGTGCCAGCAGTGCAATAGCGGTCATCCGGGGCGAGCAGTACTTC
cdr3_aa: CASSAIAVIRGEQYF

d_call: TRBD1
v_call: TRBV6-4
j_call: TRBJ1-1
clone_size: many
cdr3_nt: TGTGCCAGCAGTGACACCGGGACAGGGTTCACTGAAGCTTTCTTT
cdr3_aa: CASSDTGTGFTEAFF

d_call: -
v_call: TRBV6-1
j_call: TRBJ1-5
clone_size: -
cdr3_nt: TGTGCCAGCAGTGCCCTCGGACTGAATCAGCCCCAGCATTTT
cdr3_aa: CASSALGLNQPQHF

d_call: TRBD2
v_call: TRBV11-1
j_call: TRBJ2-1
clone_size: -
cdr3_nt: TGTGCCAGCAGCGTTAGAGTACACAGCGGGACTATGGGTAATGAGCAGTTCTTC
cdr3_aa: CASSVRVHSGTMGNEQFF

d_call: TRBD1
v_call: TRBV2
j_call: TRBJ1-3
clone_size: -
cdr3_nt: TGTGCCAGCAGTGAACGGGACAGGGTTATCGACACCATATATTTT
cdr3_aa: CASSERDRVIDTIYF

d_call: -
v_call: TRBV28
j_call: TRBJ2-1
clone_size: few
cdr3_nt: TGTGCCAGCAGTACCCGGACAGGGGAAACGGGGGGGGATGAGCAGTTCTTC
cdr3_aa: CASSTRTGETGGDEQFF

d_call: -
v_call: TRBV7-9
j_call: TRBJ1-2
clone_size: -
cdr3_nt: TGTGCCAGCACCCAGGGCCCGGGTCGGGTCTATGGCTACACCTTC
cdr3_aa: CASTQGPGRVYGYTF